A selection of T cell receptor beta chains follows, all from one sample in a study of OX40 agonist ivuxolimab in advanced cancers. Assay used: immunoSEQ multiplex PCR; TCRdb lists only in-frame clones, some missing. The sample includes approximately 60,000 clones, roughly nine tenths of them seen just once. The sequencing here drew on CD4+ or CD8+ T cells sorted from blood, taken in a trial of the OX40 agonist ivuxolimab. The receptors were gathered from an adult with an advanced solid tumor such as melanoma, head and neck, liver or kidney cancer. CDR3s include the opening cysteine and the closing phenylalanine or tryptophan. The D gene is left open where the match is weak. Expanded clones are given a class, and other clones once, few, many or no size at all.

D gene | J gene | clone size | V gene | CDR3 length | CDR3 protein | CDR3 DNA
TRBD1 | TRBJ1-1 | few | TRBV7-3 | 12 | CATRGSYTEAFF | TGTGCCACCAGGGGGTCGTACACTGAAGCTTTCTTT
- | TRBJ2-6 | once | TRBV14 | 15 | CASRARDTGANVLTF | TGTGCCAGCAGGGCACGGGACACTGGGGCCAACGTCCTGACTTTC
TRBD2 | TRBJ2-5 | - | TRBV7-9 | 16 | CASSLVLAGGKETQYF | TGTGCCAGCAGCTTAGTACTAGCGGGGGGGAAAGAGACCCAGTACTTC
- | TRBJ2-2 | - | TRBV6-5 | 13 | CASSYSFTGELFF | TGTGCCAGCAGTTACTCGTTCACCGGGGAGCTGTTTTTT
- | TRBJ1-1 | - | TRBV28 | 13 | CASSFSEGTEAFF | TGTGCCAGCAGTTTTTCGGAGGGGACTGAAGCTTTCTTT
- | TRBJ2-7 | - | TRBV9 | 14 | CASSVGFPSYEQYF | TGTGCCAGCAGCGTTGGGTTTCCTTCCTACGAGCAGTACTTC
TRBD1 | TRBJ1-1 | - | TRBV27 | 15 | CASSPGQVVNTEAFF | TGTGCCAGCAGTCCAGGACAGGTCGTGAACACTGAAGCTTTCTTT
- | TRBJ2-6 | few | TRBV28 | 14 | CASSGGTGANVLTF | TGTGCCAGCAGTGGGGGAACTGGGGCCAACGTCCTGACTTTC
- | TRBJ2-7 | - | TRBV5-4 | 14 | CASSSTEALYEQYF | TGTGCCAGCAGCTCCACGGAGGCCCTCTACGAGCAGTACTTC
TRBD2 | TRBJ2-5 | - | TRBV7-9 | 16 | CASSLGPSGGAETQYF | TGTGCCAGCAGCTTAGGTCCTAGCGGGGGGGCAGAGACCCAGTACTTC